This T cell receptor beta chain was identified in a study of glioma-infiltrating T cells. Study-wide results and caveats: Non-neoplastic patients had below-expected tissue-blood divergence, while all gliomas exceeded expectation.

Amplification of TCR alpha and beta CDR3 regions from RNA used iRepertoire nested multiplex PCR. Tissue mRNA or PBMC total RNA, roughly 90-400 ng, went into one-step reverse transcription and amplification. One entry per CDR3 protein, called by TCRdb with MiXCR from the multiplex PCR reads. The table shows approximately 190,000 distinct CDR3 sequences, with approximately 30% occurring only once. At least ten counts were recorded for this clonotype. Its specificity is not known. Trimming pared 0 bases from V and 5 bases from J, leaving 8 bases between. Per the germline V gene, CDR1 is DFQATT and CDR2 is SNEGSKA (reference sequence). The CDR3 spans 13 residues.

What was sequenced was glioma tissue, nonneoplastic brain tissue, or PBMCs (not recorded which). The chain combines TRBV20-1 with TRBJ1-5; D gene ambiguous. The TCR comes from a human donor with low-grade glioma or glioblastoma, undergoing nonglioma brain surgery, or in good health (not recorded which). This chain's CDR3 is CSAREVPHQPQHF. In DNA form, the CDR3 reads TGCAGTGCTAGAGAAGTCCCCCATCAGCCCCAGCATTTT.